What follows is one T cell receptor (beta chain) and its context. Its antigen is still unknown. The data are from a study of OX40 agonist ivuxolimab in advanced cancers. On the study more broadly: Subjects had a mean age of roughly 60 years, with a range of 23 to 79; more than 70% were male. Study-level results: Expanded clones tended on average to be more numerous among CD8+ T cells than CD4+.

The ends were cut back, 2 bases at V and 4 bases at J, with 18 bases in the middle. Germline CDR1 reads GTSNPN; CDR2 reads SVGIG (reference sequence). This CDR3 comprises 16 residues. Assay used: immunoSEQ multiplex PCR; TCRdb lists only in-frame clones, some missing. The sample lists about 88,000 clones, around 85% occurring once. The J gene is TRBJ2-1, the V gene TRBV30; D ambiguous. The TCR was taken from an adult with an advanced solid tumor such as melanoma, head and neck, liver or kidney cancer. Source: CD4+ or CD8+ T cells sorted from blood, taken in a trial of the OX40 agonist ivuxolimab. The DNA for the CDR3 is TGTGCCTGGAGTCCGCCTGGAGTTCCCGTGTACAATGAGCAGTTCTTC. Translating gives CAWSPPGVPVYNEQFF. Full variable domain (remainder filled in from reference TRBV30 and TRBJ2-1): SQTIHQWPATLVQPVGSPLSLECTVEGTSNPNLYWYRQAAGRGLQLLFYSVGIGQISSEVPQNLSASRPQDRQFILSSKKLLLSDSGFYLCAWSPPGVPVYNEQFFGPGTRLTVL.